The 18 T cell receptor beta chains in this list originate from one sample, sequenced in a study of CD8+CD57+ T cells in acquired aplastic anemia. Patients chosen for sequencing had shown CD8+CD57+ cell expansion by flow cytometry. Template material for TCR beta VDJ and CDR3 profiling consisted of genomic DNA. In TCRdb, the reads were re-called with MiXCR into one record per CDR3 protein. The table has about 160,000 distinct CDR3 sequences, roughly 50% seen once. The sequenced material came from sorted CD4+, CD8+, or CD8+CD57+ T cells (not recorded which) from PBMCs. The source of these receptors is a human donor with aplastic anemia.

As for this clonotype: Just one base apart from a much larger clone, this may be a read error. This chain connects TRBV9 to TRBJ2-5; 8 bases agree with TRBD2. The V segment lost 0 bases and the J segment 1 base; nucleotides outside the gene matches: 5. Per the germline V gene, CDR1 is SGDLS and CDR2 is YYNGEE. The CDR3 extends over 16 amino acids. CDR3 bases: TGTGCCAGCAGCGTAGGCAGCGGGGGCGGCCAAGAGACCCAGTACTTC. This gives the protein CASSVGSGGGQETQYF.

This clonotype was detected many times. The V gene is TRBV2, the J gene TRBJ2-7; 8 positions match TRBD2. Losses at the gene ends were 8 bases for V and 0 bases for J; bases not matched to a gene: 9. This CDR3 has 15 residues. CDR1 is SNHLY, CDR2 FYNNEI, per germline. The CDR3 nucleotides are TGTGCCAGCGAAAGGGGACTAGATCCCTCCTACGAGCAGTACGTC. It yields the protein CASERGLDPSYEQYV.

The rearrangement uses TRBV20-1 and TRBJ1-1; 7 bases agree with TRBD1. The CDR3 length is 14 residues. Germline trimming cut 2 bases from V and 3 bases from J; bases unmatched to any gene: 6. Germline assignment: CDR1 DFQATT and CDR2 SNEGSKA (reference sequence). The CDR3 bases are TGCAGTGCTAGACCTCCGACAGGGCACACTGAAGCTTTCTTT. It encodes CSARPPTGHTEAFF.

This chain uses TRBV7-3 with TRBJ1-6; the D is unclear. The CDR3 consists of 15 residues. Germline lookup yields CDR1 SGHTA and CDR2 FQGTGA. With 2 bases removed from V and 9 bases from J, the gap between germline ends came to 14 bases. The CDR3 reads CASSLEGSYVSPLHF. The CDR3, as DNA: TGTGCCAGCAGCTTAGAGGGATCTTATGTTTCACCCCTCCACTTT.

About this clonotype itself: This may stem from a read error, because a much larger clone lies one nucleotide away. The chain's CDR3 is CSVDAGFVEAFF. CDR3 DNA: TGCAGCGTTGATGCGGGGTTTGTTGAAGCTTTCTTT. The genes are TRBV29-1 and TRBJ1-1; D unclear. Trimming removed 3 bases from V and 7 bases from J, with 12 bases in between. The CDR3 extends over 12 amino acids. Germline V gene lookup returns CDR1 SQVTM and CDR2 ANQGSEA.

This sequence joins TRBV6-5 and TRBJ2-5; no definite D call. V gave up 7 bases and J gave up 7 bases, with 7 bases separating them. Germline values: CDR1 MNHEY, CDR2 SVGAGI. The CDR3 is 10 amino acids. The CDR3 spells CASTTGTQYF. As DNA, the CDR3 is TGTGCCAGCACAACGGGGACCCAGTACTTC.

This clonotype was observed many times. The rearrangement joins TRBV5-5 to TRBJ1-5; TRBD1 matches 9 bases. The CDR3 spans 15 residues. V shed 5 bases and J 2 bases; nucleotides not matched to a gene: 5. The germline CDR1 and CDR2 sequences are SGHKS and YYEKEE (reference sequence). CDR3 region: CASRRTGEGNQPQHF. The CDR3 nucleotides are TGTGCCAGCAGACGGACAGGGGAAGGCAATCAGCCCCAGCATTTT.

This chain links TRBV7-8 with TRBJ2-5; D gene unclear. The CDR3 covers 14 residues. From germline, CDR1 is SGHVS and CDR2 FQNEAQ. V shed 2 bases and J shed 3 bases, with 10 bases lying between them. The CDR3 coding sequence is TGTGCCAGCAGCTTATTCCCTGGGGAAGAGACCCAGTACTTC. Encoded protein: CASSLFPGEETQYF. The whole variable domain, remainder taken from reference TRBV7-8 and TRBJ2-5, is GAGVSQSPRYKVAKRGQDVALRCDPISGHVSLFWYQQALGQGPEFLTYFQNEAQLDKSGLPSDRFFAERPEGSVSTLKIQRTQQEDSAVYLCASSLFPGEETQYFGPGTRLLVL.

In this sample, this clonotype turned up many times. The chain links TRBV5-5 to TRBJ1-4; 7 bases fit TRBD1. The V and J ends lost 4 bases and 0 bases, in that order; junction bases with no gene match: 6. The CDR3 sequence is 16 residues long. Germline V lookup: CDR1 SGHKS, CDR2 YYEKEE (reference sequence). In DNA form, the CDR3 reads TGTGCCAGCAGCGTGGACAGGCCGGCAACTAATGAAAAACTGTTTTTT. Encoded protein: CASSVDRPATNEKLFF. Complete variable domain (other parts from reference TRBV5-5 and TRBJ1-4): DAGVTQSPTHLIKTRGQQVTLRCSPISGHKSVSWYQQVLGQGPQFIFQYYEKEERGRGNFPDRFSARQFPNYSSELNVNALLLGDSALYLCASSVDRPATNEKLFFGSGTQLSVL.

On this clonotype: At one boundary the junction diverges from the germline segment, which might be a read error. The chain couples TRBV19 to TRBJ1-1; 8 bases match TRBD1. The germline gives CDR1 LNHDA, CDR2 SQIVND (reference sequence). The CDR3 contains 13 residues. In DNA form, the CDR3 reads TGTGCCAGTAGTTACAGGGGGAACACTGAAGATTGCTTT. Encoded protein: CASSYRGNTEDCF.

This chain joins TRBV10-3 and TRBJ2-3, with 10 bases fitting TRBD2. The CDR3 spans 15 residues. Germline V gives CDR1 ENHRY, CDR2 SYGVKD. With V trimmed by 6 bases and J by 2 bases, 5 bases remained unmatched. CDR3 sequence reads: CAIRERGGITDTQYF. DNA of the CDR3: TGTGCCATCAGGGAGCGGGGGGGAATCACAGATACGCAGTATTTT.

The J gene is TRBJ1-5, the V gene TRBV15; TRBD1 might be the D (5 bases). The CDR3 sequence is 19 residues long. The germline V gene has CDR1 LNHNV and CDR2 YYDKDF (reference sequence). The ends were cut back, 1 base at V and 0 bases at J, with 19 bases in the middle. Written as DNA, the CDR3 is TGTGCCACCAGCAGAGTCAACAGGATCACCGGCTATAGCAATCAGCCCCAGCATTTT. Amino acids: CATSRVNRITGYSNQPQHF. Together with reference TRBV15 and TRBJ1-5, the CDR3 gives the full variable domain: DAMVIQNPRYQVTQFGKPVTLSCSQTLNHNVMYWYQQKSSQAPKLLFHYYDKDFNNEADTPDNFQSRRPNTSFCFLDIRSPGLGDTAMYLCATSRVNRITGYSNQPQHFGDGTRLSIL.

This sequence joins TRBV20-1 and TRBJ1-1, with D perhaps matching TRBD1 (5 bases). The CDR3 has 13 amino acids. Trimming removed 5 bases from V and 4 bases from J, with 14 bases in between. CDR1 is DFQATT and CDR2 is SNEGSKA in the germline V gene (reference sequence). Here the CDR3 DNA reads TGCAGTGCTCCTGGGACGCTAAGCACTGAAGCTTTCTTT. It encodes CSAPGTLSTEAFF.

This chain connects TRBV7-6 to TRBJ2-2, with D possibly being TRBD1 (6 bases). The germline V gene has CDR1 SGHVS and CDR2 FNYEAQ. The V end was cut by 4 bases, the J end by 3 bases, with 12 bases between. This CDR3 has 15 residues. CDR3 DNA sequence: TGTGCCAGCAGCTCCCACAGGGAGTACACCGGGGAGCTGTTTTTT. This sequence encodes CASSSHREYTGELFF. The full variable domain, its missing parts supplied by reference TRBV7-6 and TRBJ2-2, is GAGVSQSPRYKVTKRGQDVALRCDPISGHVSLYWYRQALGQGPEFLTYFNYEAQQDKSGLPNDRFSAERPEGSISTLTIQRTEQRDSAMYRCASSSHREYTGELFFGEGSRLTVL.

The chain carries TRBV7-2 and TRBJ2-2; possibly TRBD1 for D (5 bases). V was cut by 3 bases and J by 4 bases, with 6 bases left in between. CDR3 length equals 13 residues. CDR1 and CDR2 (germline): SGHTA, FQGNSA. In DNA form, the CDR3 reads TGTGCCAGCAGCTTGGACACCACCGGGGAGCTGTTTTTT. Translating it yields CASSLDTTGELFF.

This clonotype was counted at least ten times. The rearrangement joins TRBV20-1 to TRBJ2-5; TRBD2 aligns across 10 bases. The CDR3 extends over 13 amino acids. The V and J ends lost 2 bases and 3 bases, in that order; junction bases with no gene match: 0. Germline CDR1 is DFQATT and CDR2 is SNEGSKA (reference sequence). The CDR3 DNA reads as TGCAGTGCTAGAAGCGGGGGGGAAGAGACCCAGTACTTC. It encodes CSARSGGEETQYF.

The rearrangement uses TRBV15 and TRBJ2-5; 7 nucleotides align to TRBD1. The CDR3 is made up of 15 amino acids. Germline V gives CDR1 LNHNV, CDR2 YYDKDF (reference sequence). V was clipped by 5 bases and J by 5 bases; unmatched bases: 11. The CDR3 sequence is CATSPGQNTGETQYF. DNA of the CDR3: TGTGCCACCAGCCCGGGACAGAACACCGGGGAGACCCAGTACTTC.

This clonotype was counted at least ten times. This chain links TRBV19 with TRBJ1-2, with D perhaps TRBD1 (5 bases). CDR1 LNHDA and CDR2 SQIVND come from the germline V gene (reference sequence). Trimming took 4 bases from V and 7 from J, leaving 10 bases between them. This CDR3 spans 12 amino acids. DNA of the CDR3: TGTGCCAGTAGTACAGGGTTTCCTGGCTACACCTTC. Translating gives CASSTGFPGYTF.